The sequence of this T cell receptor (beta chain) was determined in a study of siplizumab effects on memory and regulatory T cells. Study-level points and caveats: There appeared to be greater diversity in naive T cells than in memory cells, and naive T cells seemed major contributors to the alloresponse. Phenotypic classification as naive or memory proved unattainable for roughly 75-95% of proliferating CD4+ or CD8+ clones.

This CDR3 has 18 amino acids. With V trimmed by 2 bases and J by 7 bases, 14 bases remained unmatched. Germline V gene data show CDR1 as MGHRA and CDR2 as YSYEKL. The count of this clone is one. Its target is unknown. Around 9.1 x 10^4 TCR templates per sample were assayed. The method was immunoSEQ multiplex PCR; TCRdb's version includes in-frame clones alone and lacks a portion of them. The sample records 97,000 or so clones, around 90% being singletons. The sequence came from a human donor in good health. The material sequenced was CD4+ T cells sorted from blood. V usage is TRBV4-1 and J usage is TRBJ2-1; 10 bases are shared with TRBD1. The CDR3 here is CASSQTPGQGISGNEQFF. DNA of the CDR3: TGCGCCAGCAGCCAAACACCGGGACAGGGGATTTCCGGGAATGAGCAGTTCTTC.